This record concerns one T cell receptor beta chain sequence. The sample is drawn from a study of T cell changes during pregnancy in multiple sclerosis. This CDR3 has 15 residues. The trim removed 6 bases at V and 4 bases at J, leaving 4 bases unmatched. The V gene's germline CDR1 is MRHNA and CDR2 SNTAGT. Sequencing was performed with immunoSEQ multiplex PCR; in TCRdb, only in-frame clones are kept and a portion is missing. This table has tens of thousands of clones, roughly 92% appearing once. This receptor was taken from a female donor with multiple sclerosis, enrolled in a pregnancy study. The V and J genes are TRBV6-4 and TRBJ2-1; 12 nucleotides align to TRBD2. The sequences come from peripheral blood, collected in the third trimester of pregnancy. CDR3 sequence reads: CASSAGTSGYNEQFF. Here the CDR3 DNA reads TGTGCCAGCAGCGCCGGGACTAGCGGGTACAATGAGCAGTTCTTC.